What follows is one T cell receptor beta chain and its context. Produced via immunoSEQ multiplex PCR; TCRdb's table is partial and in-frame only. The data hold 340,000 or so clones, with approximately 86% observed a single time. Participants came from 24 US areas, aged roughly 18 to 89 years. Cohorts were based on clinical histories the participants reported. The sample comes from a study of blood T cell repertoires in COVID-19. About the study: The United States, Italy and Spain provided the acute and convalescent COVID-19 samples.

V was shortened by 2 bases and J by 2 bases, with 8 bases between the two germline ends. Per the germline V gene, CDR1 is SEHNR and CDR2 is FQNEAQ (reference sequence). The CDR3 is 14 amino acids. What was sequenced was PBMCs or T cells enriched from blood (not recorded which). The source is a middle-aged woman with acute COVID-19. The V gene is TRBV7-9, the J gene TRBJ2-3, with D uncertain. The CDR3: CASSLSSVTDTQYF. The CDR3 nucleotides are TGTGCCAGCAGCTTATCTTCAGTCACAGATACGCAGTATTTT.